The text below deals with one T cell receptor (beta chain). The data stem from a study of blood T cell repertoires in COVID-19. Study background: Some COVID-19 samples were acute and others convalescent; all came from the United States, Italy and Spain.

CDR3 length equals 12 residues. The germline gives CDR1 SQVTM, CDR2 ANQGSEA. The germline V and J ends were trimmed by 8 bases and 7 bases, with 15 bases remaining between them. TCRdb's table, derived via immunoSEQ multiplex PCR, lists solely in-frame clones and lacks some. Of 65,000 to 90,000 clones in the sample, around 83% were seen once. The chain employs TRBV29-1 and TRBJ2-1; D may be TRBD1 (6 bases). Sample: peripheral blood. The clonotype originates from a woman in her fifties or sixties with acute or convalescent COVID-19. CDR3 region: CSLGEGDNEQFF. The CDR3 nucleotides are TGCAGCCTAGGCGAGGGGGATAATGAGCAGTTCTTC.